The sample holds a few counts of the clone carrying this TCR beta chain. TCR beta CDR3 regions were amplified from RNA transcripts. HTBI primers were employed in a first-round RT-PCR of the TCR CDR3. MiXCR, applied by TCRdb to the multiplex PCR reads, yields one record per CDR3 protein. The sample includes 500,000 to 800,000 distinct CDR3 sequences, just under 45% of them seen just once. This entry belongs to a study of T cells in Graves' hyperthyroidism and ophthalmopathy. Sequencing was carried out using peripheral blood or thyroid tissue (not recorded which). The TCR originated in an adult man with Graves' disease, either hyperthyroidism or ophthalmopathy (not recorded which).

The CDR3 sequence: CASSERLNQPQHF. The CDR3, as DNA: TGTGCCAGCAGTGAAAGGCTCAATCAGCCCCAGCATTTT. This rearrangement joins TRBV2 to TRBJ1-5, with D uncertain. Trimming left V 2 bases short and J 3 bases short, with 5 bases between. The germline gives CDR1 SNHLY, CDR2 FYNNEI. The CDR3 length is 13 residues.